This entry features one TCR beta chain sequence. Its specific antigen is unknown. The input lacks base qualities; no much larger clone sits a single base away. The data were obtained in a study of T cell repertoires in cytomegalovirus infection (dated by TCRdb to between 2019 and 2020). With respect to the entire study: Donor HLA type was relevant to the analysis, because carriage of CMV infection together with the matching HLA type was indicated by public TCR beta signatures.

Overall study outcomes, separate from this receptor: In both this cohort and an independent cohort of 352 donors, the cumulative frequency of public TCR beta family members distinguished carriers of CMV infection plus the relevant HLA type. The ex vivo response was dominated by HLA-C-restricted CMV-specific TCR beta clonotypes, which also provided the single most frequent clonotype in two of eight donors.

The CDR3 goes from the cysteine to the phenylalanine over 10 residues. The kept DNA is CDR3 alone, 30 bases in frame from the first base. Trimming costs V 5 bases and J 6 bases, and their ends lie 4 bases apart. The germline V gene specifies SGHAT as CDR1 and FQNNGV as CDR2. TCRdb shows the sequencer as Illumina HiSeq 1500. Using fastp trimming at Q25 and MiXCR clonotype assembly, TCRdb reanalyzed the public sequencing data and kept in-frame beta chains. Identical CDR3 protein sequences are pooled into one entry, listed with their most common genes and DNA. Recorded for this sample are approximately 500,000 distinct CDR3 sequences; about 15% of them occurred a single time. Together, the top ten hold roughly 25% of the sample.

The source of this sequence is a human donor in good health (CMV status not recorded). Some clones in this sample may be carry-over from other donors' samples. The chain uses TRBV11-2 and TRBJ1-1, with the D segment identity uncertain. The sample consisted of CD8+ T cells from PBMCs. The sequenced DNA: TGTGCCAGCAGCGTAGCTGAAGCTTTCTTT. Its coded protein is CASSVAEAFF.